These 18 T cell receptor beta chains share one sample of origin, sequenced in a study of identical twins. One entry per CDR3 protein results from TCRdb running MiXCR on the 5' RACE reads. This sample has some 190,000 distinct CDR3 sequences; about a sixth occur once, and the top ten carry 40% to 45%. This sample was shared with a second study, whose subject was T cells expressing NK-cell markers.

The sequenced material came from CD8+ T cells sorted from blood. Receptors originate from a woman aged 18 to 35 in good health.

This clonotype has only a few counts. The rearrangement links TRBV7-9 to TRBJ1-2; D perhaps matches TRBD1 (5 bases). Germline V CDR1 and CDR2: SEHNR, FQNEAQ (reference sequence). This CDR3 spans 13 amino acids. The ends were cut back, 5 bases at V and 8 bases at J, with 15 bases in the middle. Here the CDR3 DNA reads TGTGCCAGCAGCGCACTCCCAGGGTCGGGCTACACCTTC. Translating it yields CASSALPGSGYTF.

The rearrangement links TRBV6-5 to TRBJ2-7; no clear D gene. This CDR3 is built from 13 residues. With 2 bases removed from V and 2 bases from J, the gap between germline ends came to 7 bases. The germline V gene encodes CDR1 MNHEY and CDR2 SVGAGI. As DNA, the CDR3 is TGTGCCAGCAGTTACAGTGTTACCTACGAGCAGTACTTC. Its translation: CASSYSVTYEQYF.

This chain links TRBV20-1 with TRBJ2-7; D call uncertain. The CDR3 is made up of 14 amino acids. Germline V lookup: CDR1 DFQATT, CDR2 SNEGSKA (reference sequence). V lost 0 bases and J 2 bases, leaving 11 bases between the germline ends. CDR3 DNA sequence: TGCAGTGCTAGAGATCAAAGCGACCCCTACGAGCAGTACTTC. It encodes CSARDQSDPYEQYF.

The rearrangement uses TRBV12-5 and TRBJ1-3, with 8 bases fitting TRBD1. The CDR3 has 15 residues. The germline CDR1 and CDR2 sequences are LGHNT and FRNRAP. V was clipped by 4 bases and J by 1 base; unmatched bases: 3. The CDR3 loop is CASGSTGDSGNTIYF. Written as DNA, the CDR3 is TGTGCTAGTGGTTCGACAGGGGATTCTGGAAACACCATATATTTT. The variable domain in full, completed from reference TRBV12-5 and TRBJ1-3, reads DARVTQTPRHKVTEMGQEVTMRCQPILGHNTVFWYRQTMMQGLELLAYFRNRAPLDDSGMPKDRFSAEMPDATLATLKIQPSEPRDSAVYFCASGSTGDSGNTIYFGEGSWLTVV.

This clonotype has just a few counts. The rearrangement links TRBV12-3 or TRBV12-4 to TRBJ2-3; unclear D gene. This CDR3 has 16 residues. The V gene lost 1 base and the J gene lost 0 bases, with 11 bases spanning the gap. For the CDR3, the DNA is TGTGCCAGCAGTTTAGAAGGGCAAACTAGCACAGATACGCAGTATTTT. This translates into CASSLEGQTSTDTQYF.

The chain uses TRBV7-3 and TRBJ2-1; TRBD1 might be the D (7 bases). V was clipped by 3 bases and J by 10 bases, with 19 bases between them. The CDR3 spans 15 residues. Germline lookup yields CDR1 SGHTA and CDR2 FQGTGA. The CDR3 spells CASSLIRGAENEQFF. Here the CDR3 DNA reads TGTGCCAGCAGCTTGATCAGGGGGGCCGAGAACGAGCAGTTCTTC.

The CDR3: CATSGYGYTF. CDR3 coding DNA: TGTGCCACTTCAGGGTATGGCTACACCTTC. The chain combines TRBV12-3 or TRBV12-4 with TRBJ1-2, with D tentatively TRBD1 (5 bases). Trimming stripped 10 bases from V and 5 bases from J, with 8 bases between. This CDR3 is built from 10 residues.

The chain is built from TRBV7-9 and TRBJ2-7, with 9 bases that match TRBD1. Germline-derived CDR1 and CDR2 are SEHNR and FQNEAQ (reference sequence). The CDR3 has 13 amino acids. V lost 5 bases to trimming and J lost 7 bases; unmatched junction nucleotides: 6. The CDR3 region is CASSQGTGWEQYF. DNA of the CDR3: TGTGCCAGCAGCCAGGGGACAGGGTGGGAGCAGTACTTC.

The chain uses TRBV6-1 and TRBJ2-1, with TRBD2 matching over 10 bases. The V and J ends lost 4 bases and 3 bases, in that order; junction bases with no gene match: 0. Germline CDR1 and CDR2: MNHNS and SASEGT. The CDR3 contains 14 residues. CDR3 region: CASSVAGGYNEQFF. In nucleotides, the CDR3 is TGTGCCAGCAGTGTAGCGGGGGGCTACAATGAGCAGTTCTTC.

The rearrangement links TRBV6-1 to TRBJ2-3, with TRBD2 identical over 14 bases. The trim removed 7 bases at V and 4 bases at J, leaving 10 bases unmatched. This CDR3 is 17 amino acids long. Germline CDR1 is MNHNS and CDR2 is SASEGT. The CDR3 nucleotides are TGTGCCAGCACCCCCTCGACTAGCGGGGGGGGTGCAGATACGCAGTATTTT. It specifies CASTPSTSGGGADTQYF.

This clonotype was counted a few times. In DNA, the CDR3 is TGTGCCAGCAGCTTCCCTTATAGCGGGAGACGCACCGGGGAGCTGTTTTTT. Protein product: CASSFPYSGRRTGELFF. This sequence joins TRBV7-8 and TRBJ2-2; TRBD2 matches 9 bases. The CDR3 totals 17 residues. V shed 3 bases, J shed 4 bases, and the junction held 9 bases outside the gene matches. CDR1 and CDR2 from the germline V gene are SGHVS and FQNEAQ. Combining the CDR3 with reference TRBV7-8 and TRBJ2-2 gives the whole variable domain GAGVSQSPRYKVAKRGQDVALRCDPISGHVSLFWYQQALGQGPEFLTYFQNEAQLDKSGLPSDRFFAERPEGSVSTLKIQRTQQEDSAVYLCASSFPYSGRRTGELFFGEGSRLTVL.

The CDR3 loop reads CASSFGLAERETQYF. The CDR3, as DNA: TGTGCCAGCAGTTTTGGGCTAGCGGAGAGGGAGACCCAGTACTTC. The chain combines TRBV12-3 or TRBV12-4 with TRBJ2-5; TRBD2 agrees at 7 bases. The length of the CDR3 is 15 residues. J lost 5 bases, V lost 3 bases, and 9 bases had no gene match.

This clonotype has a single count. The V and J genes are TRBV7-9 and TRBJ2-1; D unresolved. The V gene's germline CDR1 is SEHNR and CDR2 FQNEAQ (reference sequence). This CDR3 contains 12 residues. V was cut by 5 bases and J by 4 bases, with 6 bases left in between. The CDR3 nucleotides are TGTGCCAGCAGCCCAGTTTACAATGAGCAGTTCTTC. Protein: CASSPVYNEQFF.

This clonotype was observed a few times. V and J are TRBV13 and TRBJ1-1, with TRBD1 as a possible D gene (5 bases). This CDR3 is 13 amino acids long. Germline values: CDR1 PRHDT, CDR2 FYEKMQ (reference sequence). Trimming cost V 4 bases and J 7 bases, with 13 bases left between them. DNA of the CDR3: TGTGCCAGCAGCTCGCGACAGACAAATGAAGCTTTCTTT. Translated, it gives CASSSRQTNEAFF.

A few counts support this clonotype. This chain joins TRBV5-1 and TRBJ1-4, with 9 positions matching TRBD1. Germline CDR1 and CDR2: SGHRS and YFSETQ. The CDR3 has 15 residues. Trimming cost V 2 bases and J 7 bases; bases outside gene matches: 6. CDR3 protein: CASSLTGGAGEKLFF. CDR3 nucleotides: TGCGCCAGCAGCTTAACAGGGGGCGCGGGTGAAAAACTGTTTTTT. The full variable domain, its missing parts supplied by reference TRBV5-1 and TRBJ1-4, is KAGVTQTPRYLIKTRGQQVTLSCSPISGHRSVSWYQQTPGQGLQFLFEYFSETQRNKGNFPGRFSGRQFSNSRSEMNVSTLELGDSALYLCASSLTGGAGEKLFFGSGTQLSVL.

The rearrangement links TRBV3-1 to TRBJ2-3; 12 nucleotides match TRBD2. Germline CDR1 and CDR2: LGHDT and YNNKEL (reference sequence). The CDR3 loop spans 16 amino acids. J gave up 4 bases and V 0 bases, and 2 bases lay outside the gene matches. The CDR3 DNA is TGTGCCAGCAGCCAAGATACTAGCGGGGGGCCAGATACGCAGTATTTT. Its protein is CASSQDTSGGPDTQYF.

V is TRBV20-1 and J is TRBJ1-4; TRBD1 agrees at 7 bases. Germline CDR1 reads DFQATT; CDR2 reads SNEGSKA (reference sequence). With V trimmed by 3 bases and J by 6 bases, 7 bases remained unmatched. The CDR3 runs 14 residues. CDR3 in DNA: TGCAGTGCTAGTCCAGGGGGAACGCATGAAAAACTGTTTTTT. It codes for CSASPGGTHEKLFF.

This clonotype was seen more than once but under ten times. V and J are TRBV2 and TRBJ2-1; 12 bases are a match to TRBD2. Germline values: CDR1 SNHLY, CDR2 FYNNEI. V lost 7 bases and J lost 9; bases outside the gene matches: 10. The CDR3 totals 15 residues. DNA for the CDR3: TGTGCCAGCACCACACTAGCGGGGGGCCTCCGTGAGCAGTTCTTC. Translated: CASTTLAGGLREQFF.